Listed below are T cell receptor beta chains from one sample, sequenced in a study of blood T cell repertoires in COVID-19. Data came from immunoSEQ multiplex PCR; TCRdb stores just in-frame clones and leaves some out. The sample yields roughly 410,000 clones, around 87% seen once. Sequencing was performed on peripheral blood. The source is a woman between 55 and 75 years old with COVID-19, enrolled during active disease. Each CDR3 is given with its conserved first and last residue. A D gene is named only where the DNA matches it firmly. Expanded clones get a size class; other rows say once, few or many, or leave the size out.

CDR3 DNA: TGTGCCAGCGCAACGGACAGTGGGTCCAATGAGCAGTTCTTC; CDR3 protein: CASATDSGSNEQFF; J gene: TRBJ2-1; clone size: once; D gene: -; V gene: TRBV9
CDR3 DNA: TGTGCCAGCAGCCCTATTCCGACAGGGGATTCCTACAATGAGCAGTTCTTC; CDR3 protein: CASSPIPTGDSYNEQFF; J gene: TRBJ2-1; clone size: -; D gene: TRBD1; V gene: TRBV4-2
CDR3 DNA: TGTGCCAGCAGCTACGGCAGGGGAAGGAACTATGGCTACACCTTC; CDR3 protein: CASSYGRGRNYGYTF; J gene: TRBJ1-2; clone size: once; D gene: -; V gene: TRBV11-2
CDR3 DNA: TGTGCCAGCAGTCCAGGGGCCCCTAACAATGGCTACACCTTC; CDR3 protein: CASSPGAPNNGYTF; J gene: TRBJ1-2; clone size: -; D gene: -; V gene: TRBV6-5
CDR3 DNA: TGTGCCAGCCCGCCTGGACAGGTCGGGTGGCACTATGGCTACACCTTC; CDR3 protein: CASPPGQVGWHYGYTF; J gene: TRBJ1-2; clone size: -; D gene: TRBD1; V gene: TRBV2
CDR3 DNA: TGTGCCAGCAGTGAGCGGGACAGGGGACGGGATGAGCAGTTCTTC; CDR3 protein: CASSERDRGRDEQFF; J gene: TRBJ2-1; clone size: -; D gene: TRBD1; V gene: TRBV2
CDR3 DNA: TGTGCCAGTAGGAAGGGGTGGGAAGGATCACCCCTCCACTTT; CDR3 protein: CASRKGWEGSPLHF; J gene: TRBJ1-6; clone size: -; D gene: -; V gene: TRBV19
CDR3 DNA: TGTGCCAGCAGTCGAACAGGGGGCAACCAGCCCCAGCATTTT; CDR3 protein: CASSRTGGNQPQHF; J gene: TRBJ1-5; clone size: few; D gene: TRBD1; V gene: TRBV2
CDR3 DNA: TGCGCCAGCAGCTCGGGACTTAGCACAGATACGCAGTATTTT; CDR3 protein: CASSSGLSTDTQYF; J gene: TRBJ2-3; clone size: -; D gene: -; V gene: TRBV5-1
CDR3 DNA: TGCAGTGCTTCCGAGTACTATGGCTACACCTTC; CDR3 protein: CSASEYYGYTF; J gene: TRBJ1-2; clone size: -; D gene: -; V gene: TRBV20-1
CDR3 DNA: TGTGCCAGCAGCCCTTCCGGAGGGACCACACTAAGCGTCTATGGCTACACCTTC; CDR3 protein: CASSPSGGTTLSVYGYTF; J gene: TRBJ1-2; clone size: -; D gene: -; V gene: TRBV9
CDR3 DNA: TGTGCCAGCAGTGGAGAGGTTGGAACTGAAGCTTTCTTT; CDR3 protein: CASSGEVGTEAFF; J gene: TRBJ1-1; clone size: -; D gene: -; V gene: TRBV6-2/TRBV6-3
CDR3 DNA: TGTGCCAGCGCGGCAGACCTTGAAACTGAAGCTTTCTTT; CDR3 protein: CASAADLETEAFF; J gene: TRBJ1-1; clone size: -; D gene: -; V gene: TRBV7-8
CDR3 DNA: TGTGCCAGCTCACCAGTCGGCCTAGCGGGGGGGTACCGAGAGACCCAGTACTTC; CDR3 protein: CASSPVGLAGGYRETQYF; J gene: TRBJ2-5; clone size: -; D gene: TRBD2; V gene: TRBV18
CDR3 DNA: TGTGCCAGCAGCTTAGAGGGACACCTTTTCTCCTACGAGCAGTACTTC; CDR3 protein: CASSLEGHLFSYEQYF; J gene: TRBJ2-7; clone size: -; D gene: -; V gene: TRBV13
CDR3 DNA: TGTGCCAGCAGGAGTACTAATACACCCCTCCACTTT; CDR3 protein: CASRSTNTPLHF; J gene: TRBJ1-6; clone size: -; D gene: -; V gene: TRBV25-1
CDR3 DNA: TGTGCCAGCAGCGTCCTTGGGGCGGGGGGGGCAGATACGCAGTATTTT; CDR3 protein: CASSVLGAGGADTQYF; J gene: TRBJ2-3; clone size: -; D gene: TRBD2; V gene: TRBV9
CDR3 DNA: TGTGCCAGCAGCTTCCGTGTGGAGGGGGATACGCAGTATTTT; CDR3 protein: CASSFRVEGDTQYF; J gene: TRBJ2-3; clone size: -; D gene: -; V gene: TRBV7-9
CDR3 DNA: TGTGCCAGCAGTTTATTATGGCAGGGGGGAACTGAAGCTTTCTTT; CDR3 protein: CASSLLWQGGTEAFF; J gene: TRBJ1-1; clone size: -; D gene: TRBD1; V gene: TRBV28
CDR3 DNA: TGTGCCAGCAGTGACGGGGGGGCCGAATATTTT; CDR3 protein: CASSDGGAEYF; J gene: TRBJ2-3; clone size: -; D gene: TRBD2; V gene: TRBV6-1
CDR3 DNA: TGTGCCAGCAGCCTGGGACTAGCATCCGATACGCAGTATTTT; CDR3 protein: CASSLGLASDTQYF; J gene: TRBJ2-3; clone size: -; D gene: TRBD2; V gene: TRBV11-2
CDR3 DNA: TGTGCCAGCAGAGGAGGGCAGGGCCCGAACACCGGGGAGCTGTTTTTT; CDR3 protein: CASRGGQGPNTGELFF; J gene: TRBJ2-2; clone size: -; D gene: -; V gene: TRBV7-2
CDR3 DNA: TGTGCCAGCACCCCGGACTCAACAGCTCAGCCCCAGCATTTT; CDR3 protein: CASTPDSTAQPQHF; J gene: TRBJ1-5; clone size: -; D gene: -; V gene: TRBV6-6
CDR3 DNA: TGCGCCAGCAGCCAAGCATTCCATGAGCAGTTCTTC; CDR3 protein: CASSQAFHEQFF; J gene: TRBJ2-1; clone size: -; D gene: -; V gene: TRBV4-1
CDR3 DNA: TGTGCCAGCAGCTTCGGGGTGGCCACTGAAGCTTTCTTT; CDR3 protein: CASSFGVATEAFF; J gene: TRBJ1-1; clone size: few; D gene: -; V gene: TRBV13
CDR3 DNA: TGTGCCAGCAGCTTAGAAGCGGGGGGTCTCTTTCCGAGCACAGATACGCAGTATTTT; CDR3 protein: CASSLEAGGLFPSTDTQYF; J gene: TRBJ2-3; clone size: -; D gene: TRBD2; V gene: TRBV7-2
CDR3 DNA: TGTGCCAGTAGTTGGACATCGTCAGGAAACACCATATATTTT; CDR3 protein: CASSWTSSGNTIYF; J gene: TRBJ1-3; clone size: once; D gene: -; V gene: TRBV19
CDR3 DNA: TGTGCCAGCAGCGTGGGACTCGCTGAGACCCAGTACTTC; CDR3 protein: CASSVGLAETQYF; J gene: TRBJ2-5; clone size: -; D gene: -; V gene: TRBV7-3
CDR3 DNA: TGTGCCAGCTCACCACCGAACCCCCTAGCGGGCACAGATACGCAGTATTTT; CDR3 protein: CASSPPNPLAGTDTQYF; J gene: TRBJ2-3; clone size: -; D gene: TRBD2; V gene: TRBV18
CDR3 DNA: TGTGCCAGTAGTATAAAGTTCGGGAGGGAAAAACTGTTTTTT; CDR3 protein: CASSIKFGREKLFF; J gene: TRBJ1-4; clone size: -; D gene: -; V gene: TRBV19
CDR3 DNA: TGTGCCACCTCCAGGGGACGGGCAGATACGCAGTATTTT; CDR3 protein: CATSRGRADTQYF; J gene: TRBJ2-3; clone size: once; D gene: -; V gene: TRBV15
CDR3 DNA: TGTGCCACCGCCCGGGACAGGGGCCGGCCCCAGCATTTT; CDR3 protein: CATARDRGRPQHF; J gene: TRBJ1-5; clone size: few; D gene: TRBD1; V gene: TRBV19
CDR3 DNA: TGTGCCAGCTCCAACAGGATCCAAGGAGTTAATAATCAGCCCCAGCATTTT; CDR3 protein: CASSNRIQGVNNQPQHF; J gene: TRBJ1-5; clone size: -; D gene: -; V gene: TRBV18
CDR3 DNA: TGCGCCAGCAGCAGCTTAGCGGGGGGCCTTGGAGATACGCAGTATTTT; CDR3 protein: CASSSLAGGLGDTQYF; J gene: TRBJ2-3; clone size: once; D gene: TRBD2; V gene: TRBV5-1
CDR3 DNA: TGTGCCAGCAGAGACAGGGGTCTAAACTATGGCTACACCTTC; CDR3 protein: CASRDRGLNYGYTF; J gene: TRBJ1-2; clone size: once; D gene: TRBD1; V gene: TRBV6-5
CDR3 DNA: TGTGCCAGCTCACCTCGAAGCGGGGTCAGCACAGATACGCAGTATTTT; CDR3 protein: CASSPRSGVSTDTQYF; J gene: TRBJ2-3; clone size: few; D gene: TRBD2; V gene: TRBV18
CDR3 DNA: TGTGCCAGCAGTTACGGGGGACAGGGGTCCACCGGGGAGCTGTTTTTT; CDR3 protein: CASSYGGQGSTGELFF; J gene: TRBJ2-2; clone size: -; D gene: TRBD1; V gene: TRBV6-2/TRBV6-3
CDR3 DNA: TGTGCCAGCAGCCAAGAAGCGACTAGCGGGGGGGCTAGAAATGAGCAGTTCTTC; CDR3 protein: CASSQEATSGGARNEQFF; J gene: TRBJ2-1; clone size: -; D gene: TRBD2; V gene: TRBV3-1/TRBV3-2
CDR3 DNA: TGTGCCAGCAGTGAAGCGCCGGATGAAAAACTGTTTTTT; CDR3 protein: CASSEAPDEKLFF; J gene: TRBJ1-4; clone size: -; D gene: -; V gene: TRBV6-1
CDR3 DNA: TGCGCCAGCAGCCAAGAACGGTCAATGGGGGCAGCTCAGCCCCAGCATTTT; CDR3 protein: CASSQERSMGAAQPQHF; J gene: TRBJ1-5; clone size: -; D gene: -; V gene: TRBV4-1
CDR3 DNA: TGTGCCAGCAGCTTGGACGGCCAGGTCGGAAGGAATTCACCCCTCCACTTT; CDR3 protein: CASSLDGQVGRNSPLHF; J gene: TRBJ1-6; clone size: -; D gene: -; V gene: TRBV5-4
CDR3 DNA: TGTGCCAGCATTTCGACGGGTAATGGTTCACCCCTCCACTTT; CDR3 protein: CASISTGNGSPLHF; J gene: TRBJ1-6; clone size: -; D gene: -; V gene: TRBV28
CDR3 DNA: TGTGCCAGCAGCACTGATAAACAGGGGCGGACTGAAGCTTTCTTT; CDR3 protein: CASSTDKQGRTEAFF; J gene: TRBJ1-1; clone size: -; D gene: TRBD1; V gene: TRBV5-4
CDR3 DNA: TGTGCCAGCAGCCTAGCAGGGGTGGGCCAGCCCCAGCATTTT; CDR3 protein: CASSLAGVGQPQHF; J gene: TRBJ1-5; clone size: once; D gene: -; V gene: TRBV14
CDR3 DNA: TGTGCCAGCAGCTTCACAGGTCCCGGGGAGCTGTTTTTT; CDR3 protein: CASSFTGPGELFF; J gene: TRBJ2-2; clone size: -; D gene: -; V gene: TRBV11-2
CDR3 DNA: TGTGCCAGCACCCGTGGGGGCCCTAACTATGGCTACACCTTC; CDR3 protein: CASTRGGPNYGYTF; J gene: TRBJ1-2; clone size: -; D gene: -; V gene: TRBV9
CDR3 DNA: TGTGCCAGTAGCGTTAGCGGAAACACCGGGGAGCTGTTTTTT; CDR3 protein: CASSVSGNTGELFF; J gene: TRBJ2-2; clone size: -; D gene: -; V gene: TRBV19